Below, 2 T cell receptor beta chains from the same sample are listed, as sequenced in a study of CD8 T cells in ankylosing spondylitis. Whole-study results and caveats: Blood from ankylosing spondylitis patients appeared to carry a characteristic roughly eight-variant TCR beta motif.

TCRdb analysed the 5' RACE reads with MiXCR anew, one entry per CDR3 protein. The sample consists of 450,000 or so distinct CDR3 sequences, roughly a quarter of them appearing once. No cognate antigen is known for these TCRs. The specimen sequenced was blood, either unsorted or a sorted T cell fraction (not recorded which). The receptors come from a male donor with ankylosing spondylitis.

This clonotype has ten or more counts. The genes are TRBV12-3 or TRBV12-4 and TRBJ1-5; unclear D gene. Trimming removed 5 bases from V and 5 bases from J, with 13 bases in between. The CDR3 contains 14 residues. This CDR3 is CASSDEDAYQPQHF. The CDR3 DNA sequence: TGTGCCAGCAGTGACGAGGACGCCTATCAGCCCCAGCATTTT.

CDR3: CSAHSGSYNEQFF. CDR3 DNA sequence: TGCAGTGCACATAGCGGCTCCTACAATGAGCAGTTCTTC. The gene calls are TRBV20-1 and TRBJ2-1, with a tentative D call TRBD2 (6 bases). The CDR3 contains 13 residues. CDR1 DFQATT and CDR2 SNEGSKA come from the germline V gene (reference sequence). Trimming removed 6 bases at V and 0 bases at J, with 9 bases between.